This TCR beta chain was sequenced during a study of human T cells and chemical hapten exposure. Study-wide context: TCR yields per sample varied mostly from small pooled library volume differences.

Time point noted: pre-sensitization, week 0. Treatment described: therapeutic diphenylcyclopropenone sensitization with weekly scalp DPC. Details on this clonotype: The antigen is unknown.

The V gene end was trimmed by 8 bases and the J gene end by 0 bases; junction bases not matched to a gene: 21. CDR1 is SQVTM, CDR2 ANQGSEA, per germline. The CDR3 length is 18 residues. One entry per CDR3 protein results from TCRdb running MiXCR on the RACE reads. Of approximately 400,000 distinct CDR3 sequences detected, about 5.1% appear once; the ten largest clones hold approximately 2.4%. Notes on the study in general: Sensitization with DPC brought no change to TCRs above 1 in 1000 in frequency.

The source was whole blood, collected in connection with sensitization to the hapten diphenylcyclopropenone (DPC). The chain uses TRBV29-1 and TRBJ1-2; the match to TRBD1 covers 7 bases. The TCR comes from a woman aged 50 to 60 with alopecia areata. Some clones in this sample may be carry-over from other donors' samples. CDR3 sequence reads: CSPTFNKGQTFSNYGYTF. CDR3 nucleotide sequence: TGCAGCCCCACTTTCAACAAGGGACAGACGTTTTCTAACTATGGCTACACCTTC.